This TCR beta chain was recorded in a study of T-cell reconstitution after alpha-beta-depleted transplantation in children. This CDR3 comprises 17 residues. V trimming: 3 bases; J trimming: 1 base; junction bases outside the gene matches: 9. Many counts were recorded for this clonotype. Unique molecular identifiers were incorporated when the TCRbeta library was constructed. TCRdb recomputed calls from the PCR reads with MiXCR, one row per CDR3 protein. The data contain 97,000 or so distinct CDR3 sequences, about 6% of them seen just once; the ten biggest clones take up 5.5% to 7%. The receptor's source is a female patient aged 2 to 10 who had a stem cell transplant for Fanconi anemia, so the T cells may come from the graft donor. The chain carries TRBV12-3 or TRBV12-4 and TRBJ2-1; TRBD2 aligns across 7 bases. Specimen: PBMCs, mostly from graft donor cells, collected 60 days after TCRalphabeta/CD19-depleted stem cell transplant. CDR3 amino acids: CASSFAGVGRSYNEQFF. The CDR3 DNA is TGTGCCAGCAGTTTCGCGGGGGTTGGGAGGTCCTACAATGAGCAGTTCTTC.